This paragraph reports one T cell receptor (beta chain). Its antigen is currently unknown. The ends were cut back, 2 bases at V and 4 bases at J, with 6 bases in the middle. The CDR3 loop spans 13 amino acids. Per the germline V gene, CDR1 is ENHRY and CDR2 is SYGVKD. This sample is drawn from a study of response to subunit inactivated influenza vaccine. The study, taken as a whole, reports: Every seasonal influenza vaccination brings in few new T cells, the authors suggested.

TCRdb called the RT-PCR reads again in MiXCR, with one record for every CDR3 protein. The repertoire holds almost 250,000 distinct CDR3 sequences, with 10% to 15% as singletons. The source material was non-naive T cells sorted from PBMCs, sampled around two weeks before vaccination. The V call is TRBV10-3, the J call TRBJ1-5; no clear D. The TCR comes from a man aged 50 to 60 who received an inactivated influenza vaccine. For the CDR3, the DNA is TGTGCCATCAGTGAGGGGATTAATCAGCCCCAGCATTTT. This encodes CAISEGINQPQHF.